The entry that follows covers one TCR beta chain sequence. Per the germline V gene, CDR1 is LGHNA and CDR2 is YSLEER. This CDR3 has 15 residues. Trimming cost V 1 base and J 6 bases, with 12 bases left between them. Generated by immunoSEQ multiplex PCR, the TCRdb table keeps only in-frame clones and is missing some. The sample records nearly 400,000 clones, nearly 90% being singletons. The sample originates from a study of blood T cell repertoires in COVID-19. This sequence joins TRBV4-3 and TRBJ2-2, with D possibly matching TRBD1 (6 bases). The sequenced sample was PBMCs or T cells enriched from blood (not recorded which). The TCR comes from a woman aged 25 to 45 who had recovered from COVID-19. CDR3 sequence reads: CASSQGGRGAGELFF. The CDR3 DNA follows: TGCGCCAGCAGCCAAGGAGGCAGGGGCGCCGGGGAGCTGTTTTTT.